These T cell receptor beta chains were read from a single sample in a study of T cell responses to AZD1222 COVID-19 vaccine. Using immunoSEQ multiplex PCR, the repertoire was profiled, and TCRdb retains in-frame clones only, with some absent. In the table there are roughly 150,000 clones, roughly 90% of which are singletons. The sample here was peripheral blood, taken on day 0 of AZD1222 vaccination. The receptors here all came from an adult in good health. The CDR3 runs from the conserved cysteine through the conserved F or W. Fields, in order: J gene, clone size, V gene, D gene, CDR3 DNA, CDR3 protein. A D gene is named only where the DNA matches it firmly. Size tells how often a clone was seen (once, few, many) or the class of an expanded clone, and some rows leave it out.

j_gene: TRBJ2-2
abundance: few
v_gene: TRBV9
d_gene: TRBD1
CDR3nt: TGTGCCAGCAGCGCGGGACAGTACACCGGGGAGCTGTTTTTT
CDR3aa: CASSAGQYTGELFF

j_gene: TRBJ1-5
abundance: NA
v_gene: TRBV9
d_gene: NA
CDR3nt: TGTGCCAGCAGCGTAGGTATCCAGGAGCCCCAGCATTTT
CDR3aa: CASSVGIQEPQHF

j_gene: TRBJ2-7
abundance: NA
v_gene: TRBV29-1
d_gene: NA
CDR3nt: TGCAGCGTTGGTGGCGCATCCTACGAGCAGTACTTC
CDR3aa: CSVGGASYEQYF

j_gene: TRBJ2-5
abundance: NA
v_gene: TRBV7-9
d_gene: TRBD1
CDR3nt: TGTGCCAGCAGCCCACCGGGACAGGGGTTCAAGACCCAGTACTTC
CDR3aa: CASSPPGQGFKTQYF

j_gene: TRBJ1-1
abundance: NA
v_gene: TRBV5-1
d_gene: NA
CDR3nt: TGCGCCAGCAGCTCGGACCTAGGGACGAACACTGAAGCTTTCTTT
CDR3aa: CASSSDLGTNTEAFF

j_gene: TRBJ2-3
abundance: NA
v_gene: TRBV5-1
d_gene: NA
CDR3nt: TGCGCCAGCAGCTACACAGGTGGTACAGATACGCAGTATTTT
CDR3aa: CASSYTGGTDTQYF

j_gene: TRBJ2-1
abundance: NA
v_gene: TRBV6-2/TRBV6-3
d_gene: TRBD1
CDR3nt: TGTGCCAGCAGTCAACAGGGGTATGAGCAGTTCTTC
CDR3aa: CASSQQGYEQFF

j_gene: TRBJ1-5
abundance: once
v_gene: TRBV20-1
d_gene: NA
CDR3nt: TGCAGTGCTAGTGTCCCGCCAGCCGATCAACAGCCCCAGCATTTT
CDR3aa: CSASVPPADQQPQHF

j_gene: TRBJ2-1
abundance: NA
v_gene: TRBV6-6
d_gene: NA
CDR3nt: TGTGCCAGCAGTGCCCCCGGGACACCCTCCTACAATGAGCAGTTCTTC
CDR3aa: CASSAPGTPSYNEQFF

j_gene: TRBJ2-7
abundance: NA
v_gene: TRBV6-6
d_gene: NA
CDR3nt: TGTGCCAGCAGTTTAGCCACCTACGAGCAGTACTTC
CDR3aa: CASSLATYEQYF

j_gene: TRBJ1-2
abundance: NA
v_gene: TRBV4-1
d_gene: NA
CDR3nt: TGCGCCAGCAGCCAAGATCGGTCCGGCGGCTACACCTTC
CDR3aa: CASSQDRSGGYTF

j_gene: TRBJ1-4
abundance: NA
v_gene: TRBV11-3
d_gene: NA
CDR3nt: TGTGCCAGCAGCCTGAGACAGGCCCAAACTAATGAAAAACTGTTTTTT
CDR3aa: CASSLRQAQTNEKLFF

j_gene: TRBJ1-6
abundance: NA
v_gene: TRBV28
d_gene: NA
CDR3nt: TGTGCCAGCAGCCTGGATGACATTAGTAATTCACCCCTCCACTTT
CDR3aa: CASSLDDISNSPLHF

j_gene: TRBJ2-7
abundance: NA
v_gene: TRBV5-6
d_gene: NA
CDR3nt: TGTGCCAGCAGCACCCCGGGCACTTCCTACGAGCAGTACTTC
CDR3aa: CASSTPGTSYEQYF

j_gene: TRBJ2-1
abundance: NA
v_gene: TRBV11-1
d_gene: NA
CDR3nt: TGTGCCAGCAGCTTAGGGGGGACGCCCGCGAATGAGCAGTTCTTC
CDR3aa: CASSLGGTPANEQFF

j_gene: TRBJ2-7
abundance: NA
v_gene: TRBV6-2/TRBV6-3
d_gene: TRBD2
CDR3nt: TGTGCCAGCAGTCACTCCGGGACTAAAAGCGACGAGCAGTACTTC
CDR3aa: CASSHSGTKSDEQYF

j_gene: TRBJ1-6
abundance: NA
v_gene: TRBV3-1/TRBV3-2
d_gene: NA
CDR3nt: TGTGCCAGCAGCCAAATGGACAGAAGCTCCTATAATTCACCCCTCCACTTT
CDR3aa: CASSQMDRSSYNSPLHF

j_gene: TRBJ2-3
abundance: NA
v_gene: TRBV5-1
d_gene: NA
CDR3nt: TGCGCCAGCAGCACACAAGCGGGCTCCACAGATACGCAGTATTTT
CDR3aa: CASSTQAGSTDTQYF

j_gene: TRBJ1-5
abundance: NA
v_gene: TRBV11-2
d_gene: TRBD1
CDR3nt: TGTGCCAGCAGCTCCTACCCAAGGACAGGGAACAATCAGCCCCAGCATTTT
CDR3aa: CASSSYPRTGNNQPQHF

j_gene: TRBJ1-2
abundance: NA
v_gene: TRBV10-3
d_gene: NA
CDR3nt: TGTGCCATCAGTGAGAAAACAGACCGCCCTAACTATGGCTACACCTTC
CDR3aa: CAISEKTDRPNYGYTF

j_gene: TRBJ2-1
abundance: NA
v_gene: TRBV6-2/TRBV6-3
d_gene: NA
CDR3nt: TGTGCCAGCAGTTACTCGATCGGAAGGGTTGCCAATGAGCAGTTCTTC
CDR3aa: CASSYSIGRVANEQFF

j_gene: TRBJ1-2
abundance: NA
v_gene: TRBV24-1
d_gene: NA
CDR3nt: TGTGCCACCAGTGATTTTAAGAGCAACTATGGCTACACCTTC
CDR3aa: CATSDFKSNYGYTF

j_gene: TRBJ1-6
abundance: NA
v_gene: TRBV19
d_gene: NA
CDR3nt: TGTGCCAGTATGGGGAATTCACCCCTCCACTTT
CDR3aa: CASMGNSPLHF

j_gene: TRBJ2-1
abundance: NA
v_gene: TRBV5-5
d_gene: TRBD2
CDR3nt: TGTGCCAGCAGCTCGGGACTAGGATCCTACAATGAGCAGTTCTTC
CDR3aa: CASSSGLGSYNEQFF

j_gene: TRBJ2-3
abundance: NA
v_gene: TRBV5-1
d_gene: TRBD2
CDR3nt: TGCGCCAGCAGCTTGGTTCTAGCGGGGGGCGGAGATACGCAGTATTTT
CDR3aa: CASSLVLAGGGDTQYF

j_gene: TRBJ1-6
abundance: NA
v_gene: TRBV7-8
d_gene: NA
CDR3nt: TGTGCCAGCAGCTTAATCGCAGGGGCAGATAATTCACCCCTCCACTTT
CDR3aa: CASSLIAGADNSPLHF

j_gene: TRBJ1-3
abundance: NA
v_gene: TRBV25-1
d_gene: NA
CDR3nt: TGTGCCAGCAGTGAACCGGGGTCTGGAAACACCATATATTTT
CDR3aa: CASSEPGSGNTIYF

j_gene: TRBJ1-2
abundance: NA
v_gene: TRBV18
d_gene: NA
CDR3nt: TGTGCCAGCTCCCCAACTACAGGGACACATACATATGGCTACACCTTC
CDR3aa: CASSPTTGTHTYGYTF

j_gene: TRBJ1-5
abundance: NA
v_gene: TRBV28
d_gene: NA
CDR3nt: TGTGCCAGCAACCAGACAGCGAATCAGCCCCAGCATTTT
CDR3aa: CASNQTANQPQHF

j_gene: TRBJ2-6
abundance: once
v_gene: TRBV5-1
d_gene: NA
CDR3nt: TGCGCCAGCAGCTTGGCCGTCAGCTCTGGGGCCAACGTCCTGACTTTC
CDR3aa: CASSLAVSSGANVLTF

j_gene: TRBJ1-2
abundance: NA
v_gene: TRBV24-1
d_gene: NA
CDR3nt: TGTGCCACCAGTGATTTGGCAGGGGTAGGCTACACCTTC
CDR3aa: CATSDLAGVGYTF

j_gene: TRBJ1-2
abundance: NA
v_gene: TRBV24-1
d_gene: NA
CDR3nt: TGTGCCACCAGTGATTTCGGAGTTGATGGCTACACCTTC
CDR3aa: CATSDFGVDGYTF

j_gene: TRBJ2-1
abundance: once
v_gene: TRBV5-5
d_gene: NA
CDR3nt: TGTGCCAGCAGCTCACCAGTCGGGGTTGAGGTCTTC
CDR3aa: CASSSPVGVEVF

j_gene: TRBJ1-1
abundance: NA
v_gene: TRBV27
d_gene: NA
CDR3nt: TGTTGCCAAGGGGTCACTGAAGCTTTCTTT
CDR3aa: CCQGVTEAFF

j_gene: TRBJ2-1
abundance: NA
v_gene: TRBV7-8
d_gene: TRBD2
CDR3nt: TGTGCCAGCAGCCCGGTAGCGGGAACCTACAATGAGCAGTTCTTC
CDR3aa: CASSPVAGTYNEQFF

j_gene: TRBJ2-7
abundance: NA
v_gene: TRBV2
d_gene: NA
CDR3nt: TGTGCCAGCAGTGAGGGAGGCCGAACCTACGAGCAGTACTTC
CDR3aa: CASSEGGRTYEQYF

j_gene: TRBJ1-6
abundance: NA
v_gene: TRBV4-1
d_gene: TRBD1
CDR3nt: TGCGCCAGCAGCCAACGGGACAGCCAAAATTCACCCCTCCACTTT
CDR3aa: CASSQRDSQNSPLHF

j_gene: TRBJ2-7
abundance: once
v_gene: TRBV5-4
d_gene: TRBD1
CDR3nt: TGTGCCAGCAGCTTCGGACAGGGGGTCTACGAGCAGTACTTC
CDR3aa: CASSFGQGVYEQYF

j_gene: TRBJ2-1
abundance: NA
v_gene: TRBV2
d_gene: TRBD1
CDR3nt: TGTGCCAGCAGCTCCCGACAGGGGTCCTCCTACAATGAGCAGTTCTTC
CDR3aa: CASSSRQGSSYNEQFF

j_gene: TRBJ1-3
abundance: once
v_gene: TRBV3-1/TRBV3-2
d_gene: NA
CDR3nt: TGTGCCAGCAGCCAACACGTATCGGGAAACACCATATATTTT
CDR3aa: CASSQHVSGNTIYF

j_gene: TRBJ2-7
abundance: NA
v_gene: TRBV6-5
d_gene: NA
CDR3nt: TGTGCCAGCAGTTATCAACTCGGGACCCGGAACTACGAGCAGTACTTC
CDR3aa: CASSYQLGTRNYEQYF

j_gene: TRBJ1-2
abundance: NA
v_gene: TRBV6-5
d_gene: NA
CDR3nt: TGTGCCAGCAGTTACGAACAGGGACCCCACTATGGCTACACCTTC
CDR3aa: CASSYEQGPHYGYTF

j_gene: TRBJ2-7
abundance: NA
v_gene: TRBV6-2/TRBV6-3
d_gene: TRBD2
CDR3nt: TGTGCCAGCAGTTATTTAGCGGGGGGCCGCTACGAGCAGTACTTC
CDR3aa: CASSYLAGGRYEQYF

j_gene: TRBJ2-3
abundance: NA
v_gene: TRBV14
d_gene: TRBD1
CDR3nt: TGTGCCAGCAGCCAAGCCCCGGGACAGAGGCTCGGAGATACGCAGTATTTT
CDR3aa: CASSQAPGQRLGDTQYF

j_gene: TRBJ1-2
abundance: once
v_gene: TRBV5-4
d_gene: NA
CDR3nt: TGTGCCAGCAGCTCCCCGTTAGGCAGCAGGGGCGCTAACTATGGCTACACCTTC
CDR3aa: CASSSPLGSRGANYGYTF

j_gene: TRBJ2-3
abundance: NA
v_gene: TRBV29-1
d_gene: TRBD1
CDR3nt: TGCAGCGTGGACAGGGGGTTGACAGATACGCAGTATTTT
CDR3aa: CSVDRGLTDTQYF